The clone carrying this TCR beta chain was seen only a few times. The data were taken from a study of PD-1 blockade in classical Hodgkin lymphoma. Study in general: The nivolumab dose that patients received was 3 mg/kg, given intravenously every 2 weeks.

The protocol was immunoSEQ multiplex PCR, while the TCRdb copy is restricted to in-frame clones and leaves out a portion. The repertoire includes about 94,000 clones, approximately 89% of them detected once, and approximately 12% sits in the top ten. Exposure to brentuximab vedotin varied, and each patient had relapsed following autologous stem cell transplantation. Under best response, outcomes were complete response, partial response or progressive disease. The clonotype comes from a human donor with classical Hodgkin lymphoma. The specimen comprised peripheral blood mononuclear cells (PBMCs), sampled before the second cycle of nivolumab.

The CDR3: CASSYWGQAVTEAFF. In DNA form, the CDR3 reads TGTGCCAGCAGTTACTGGGGACAGGCCGTCACTGAAGCTTTCTTT. This chain uses TRBV6-5 with TRBJ1-1; TRBD1 agrees at 8 bases. Germline CDR1 and CDR2: MNHEY and SVGAGI. The V segment lost 1 base and the J segment 4 bases; nucleotides outside the gene matches: 5. The CDR3 contains 15 residues.